Below, 26 T cell receptor beta chains from the same sample are listed, as sequenced in a study of early T cells in non-severe SARS-CoV-2 infection (dated by TCRdb to the early 2020s). Library creation used 5' RACE. The sequencer listed for this sample is NextSeq 500. TCRdb handled the public reads itself, with Q25 trimming in fastp and clone calling in MiXCR, and kept productive beta chains. Rows with one shared CDR3 protein collapse into an entry with the most common genes and DNA. A total of 71,000 or so distinct CDR3 sequences appear in this sample, roughly 15% of them only once. About an eighth of the sample goes to the ten largest clones. The specimen was whole blood. The source is an adult who was a healthcare worker with PCR-confirmed SARS-CoV-2 infection or an uninfected control (not recorded which).

This clonotype was seen only a few times. V is TRBV5-1 and J is TRBJ2-2; 7 nucleotides match TRBD1. CDR1 is SGHRS, CDR2 YFSETQ, per germline. After removal of 9 bases from V and 0 bases from J, the junction contained 8 bases not matched to a gene. The CDR3 consists of 15 residues. The CDR3 region is CATSSGTANTGELFF. The CDR3 region has the DNA TGCGCCACCTCCTCGGGGACAGCGAACACCGGGGAGCTGTTTTTT.

The gene calls are TRBV29-1 and TRBJ2-7; no firm D call. Germline loops: CDR1 SQVTM, CDR2 ANQGSEA. The ends were cut back, 7 bases at V and 3 bases at J, with 22 bases in the middle. The CDR3 is 15 amino acids. As DNA, the CDR3 is TGCAGCGCCCGAGTTTACGTTTGGGGTCTCTACGAGCAGTACTTC. Translated: CSARVYVWGLYEQYF.

The chain uses TRBV14 and TRBJ1-6; no definite D call. Germline V lookup: CDR1 SGHDN, CDR2 FVKESK. V lost 2 bases to trimming and J lost 8 bases, with 7 bases between them. The CDR3 has 13 amino acids. The CDR3 DNA follows: TGTGCCAGCAGCCAATTGGCCTATTCACCCCTCCACTTT. This encodes CASSQLAYSPLHF.

The chain is built from TRBV10-3 and TRBJ2-1; 8 bases are shared with TRBD1. The germline gives CDR1 ENHRY, CDR2 SYGVKD. The trim removed 6 bases at V and 7 bases at J, leaving 11 bases unmatched. This CDR3 contains 15 residues. The CDR3 DNA reads TGTGCCATCAGCCTGACAGGGGACTGGGCAAATGAGCAGTTCTTC. Translating it yields CAISLTGDWANEQFF.

The chain carries TRBV29-1 and TRBJ1-1, with a weak D call TRBD1 (5 bases). Trimming removed 4 bases at V and 0 bases at J, with 9 bases between. CDR1 and CDR2 (germline): SQVTM, ANQGSEA. There are 13 residues in the CDR3. CDR3 nucleotides: TGCAGCGTTGCGACAGTGCTGAACACTGAAGCTTTCTTT. It codes for CSVATVLNTEAFF.

This chain connects TRBV7-2 to TRBJ2-7; D is uncertain. The V end was cut by 4 bases, the J end by 6 bases, with 13 bases between. Germline loops: CDR1 SGHTA, CDR2 FQGNSA. CDR3 length: 13 residues. CDR3 region: CASSSLPGTEQYF. The CDR3 DNA reads as TGTGCCAGCAGCTCGCTCCCGGGCACCGAGCAGTACTTC.

This chain connects TRBV28 to TRBJ2-6; no clear D. CDR1 is MDHEN and CDR2 is SYDVKM in the germline V gene. The CDR3 length is 15 residues. V was clipped by 6 bases and J by 4 bases, with 13 bases between them. CDR3 region: CASSKRPSGANVLTF. The DNA for the CDR3 is TGTGCCAGCAGCAAAAGGCCCTCCGGGGCCAACGTCCTGACTTTC.

This clonotype was detected ten times or more. This sequence joins TRBV7-3 and TRBJ2-2; tentative D call: TRBD1 (5 bases). The germline CDR1 and CDR2 sequences are SGHTA and FQGTGA. The CDR3 extends over 13 amino acids. V lost 5 bases to trimming and J lost 6 bases, with 10 bases between them. This chain's CDR3 is CASSAQVAGELFF. The CDR3 DNA follows: TGTGCCAGCAGCGCACAGGTTGCCGGGGAGCTGTTTTTT.

In this sample, this clonotype turned up a few times. The chain joins TRBV20-1 to TRBJ2-2; D not resolved. CDR3 length equals 13 residues. Trimming took 6 bases from V and 2 from J, leaving 10 bases between them. From germline, CDR1 is DFQATT and CDR2 SNEGSKA (reference sequence). CDR3 region: CSASPHNTGELFF. CDR3 DNA sequence: TGCAGTGCCAGCCCACATAACACCGGGGAGCTGTTTTTT.

V gene TRBV6-2 or TRBV6-3 combines with J gene TRBJ2-6, with a tentative D call TRBD2 (6 bases). The CDR3 totals 21 residues. Germline-derived CDR1 and CDR2 are MNHEY and SVGEGT. Trimming shortened V by 0 bases and J by 2 bases, and 23 bases separated the two germline ends. In nucleotides, the CDR3 is TGTGCCAGCAGTTACTCGGGACTCTTACCGAGGCCGGCGACTGGGGCCAACGTCCTGACTTTC. Translation gives CASSYSGLLPRPATGANVLTF.

The chain employs TRBV15 and TRBJ1-6, with D tentatively TRBD1 (5 bases). CDR1 and CDR2 (germline): LNHNV, YYDKDF (reference sequence). The CDR3 has 14 residues. Between the trimmed V and J ends, which lost 1 base and 5 bases, there was a span of 6 bases. CDR3: CATSRGQNNSPLHF. CDR3 sequence (DNA): TGTGCCACCAGCAGAGGACAGAATAATTCACCCCTCCACTTT.

The chain carries TRBV7-6 and TRBJ2-5; D call uncertain. The V gene lost 5 bases and the J gene lost 1 base, with 5 bases spanning the gap. CDR1 and CDR2 from the germline V gene are SGHVS and FNYEAQ. The CDR3 spans 12 residues. The CDR3 loop is CASSDFQETQYF. In DNA form, the CDR3 reads TGTGCCAGCAGCGATTTCCAAGAGACCCAGTACTTC. Variable domain in full (rest from reference TRBV7-6 and TRBJ2-5): GAGVSQSPRYKVTKRGQDVALRCDPISGHVSLYWYRQALGQGPEFLTYFNYEAQQDKSGLPNDRFSAERPEGSISTLTIQRTEQRDSAMYRCASSDFQETQYFGPGTRLLVL.

The chain couples TRBV7-9 to TRBJ1-2; D is unclear. Germline-derived CDR1 and CDR2 are SEHNR and FQNEAQ (reference sequence). The V and J ends lost 3 bases and 0 bases respectively, with 20 bases between them. The CDR3 length is 18 residues. CDR3: CASSLSSGPLITNYGYTF. The CDR3 coding sequence is TGTGCCAGCAGCTTGTCTAGTGGGCCTTTGATTACTAACTATGGCTACACCTTC.

The chain employs TRBV28 and TRBJ1-2, with D possibly TRBD1 on 6 matching bases. CDR3 length: 12 residues. Germline V gene sequence: CDR1 MDHEN, CDR2 SYDVKM. V lost 6 bases and J lost 7, with 12 bases in between. CDR3 sequence reads: CASRFEGGGYTF. CDR3 DNA sequence: TGTGCCAGCAGATTCGAGGGGGGTGGCTACACCTTC.

V and J are TRBV25-1 and TRBJ2-7; possibly TRBD1 or TRBD2 for D (5 bases each). The CDR3 loop spans 14 amino acids. V was clipped by 7 bases and J by 5 bases, with 18 bases between them. From germline, CDR1 is MGHDK and CDR2 SYGVNS. CDR3 residues: CASTPQDSRDEQYF. CDR3 sequence (DNA): TGTGCCAGCACCCCACAGGATTCGAGGGACGAGCAGTACTTC.

The chain combines TRBV12-3 or TRBV12-4 with TRBJ1-4, with D hard to call. The length of the CDR3 is 15 residues. Trimming took 6 bases from V and 4 from J, leaving 15 bases between them. In nucleotides, the CDR3 is TGTGCCAGCAGCCCCCAATCGGGAGGTAATGAAAAACTGTTTTTT. It encodes CASSPQSGGNEKLFF.

This clonotype was seen many times. The chain uses TRBV6-4 and TRBJ2-3, with D hard to call. CDR1 is MRHNA, CDR2 SNTAGT, per germline. This CDR3 comprises 16 residues. With 0 bases removed from V and 0 bases from J, the gap between germline ends came to 10 bases. CDR3 loop: CASSDSTAASTDTQYF. Written as DNA, the CDR3 is TGTGCCAGCAGTGACTCTACAGCCGCTAGCACAGATACGCAGTATTTT.

Comments on this clonotype: This may come from a read error, since a much larger clone is one base off. The chain joins TRBV11-2 to TRBJ2-1; D is undetermined. The germline V gene has CDR1 SGHAT and CDR2 FQNNGV. The CDR3 sequence is 12 residues long. The CDR3 protein is CANSLDIGYQFF. CDR3 nucleotide sequence: TGTGCCAACAGCTTAGATATAGGATACCAGTTCTTC.

The chain couples TRBV12-3 or TRBV12-4 to TRBJ1-5; D uncertain. Between the trimmed V and J ends, which lost 2 bases and 4 bases, there was a span of 12 bases. This CDR3 has 15 residues. The CDR3 sequence is CASSLRALGNQPQHF. The CDR3 DNA is TGTGCCAGCAGTTTACGGGCTTTGGGTAATCAGCCCCAGCATTTT.

In its sample, this clonotype was seen a few times. The chain carries TRBV11-2 and TRBJ1-1; 10 bases line up with TRBD1. In germline, CDR1 is SGHAT, CDR2 FQNNGV. Trimming cost V 1 base and J 5 bases; bases outside gene matches: 7. This CDR3 comprises 16 residues. The CDR3, as DNA: TGTGCCAGCAGCTTAGCCCGGGGACAGGGGAGGACTGAAGCTTTCTTT. Translating it yields CASSLARGQGRTEAFF.

V and J are TRBV29-1 and TRBJ2-7; 8 bases agree with TRBD2. The trim removed 5 bases at V and 3 bases at J, leaving 6 bases unmatched. The length of the CDR3 is 13 residues. Germline V gene lookup returns CDR1 SQVTM and CDR2 ANQGSEA. The CDR3 DNA reads TGCAGCGTTAAAGCGGGGGATTACTACGAGCAGTACTTC. This encodes CSVKAGDYYEQYF.

This sequence joins TRBV20-1 and TRBJ2-7; weak D call: TRBD2 (5 bases). V lost 0 bases and J lost 7, with 19 bases in between. Per the germline V gene, CDR1 is DFQATT and CDR2 is SNEGSKA (reference sequence). The CDR3 sequence is 15 residues long. The CDR3 DNA reads as TGCAGTGCTAGAGATCCGGACTGGGAGCGAAGAGAGCAGTACTTC. Its translation is CSARDPDWERREQYF.

A few counts support this clonotype. The chain couples TRBV9 to TRBJ2-3; tentative D call: TRBD2 (6 bases). Germline CDR1 reads SGDLS; CDR2 reads YYNGEE. This CDR3 is 16 amino acids long. The ends were cut back, 0 bases at V and 0 bases at J, with 11 bases in the middle. CDR3 DNA: TGTGCCAGCAGCGTAGTTGTAGGGACTAGCACAGATACGCAGTATTTT. Its protein product is CASSVVVGTSTDTQYF.

The chain joins TRBV6-5 to TRBJ2-7, with D tentatively TRBD1 (6 bases). Germline assignment: CDR1 MNHEY and CDR2 SVGAGI. The ends were cut back, 5 bases at V and 4 bases at J, with 15 bases in the middle. The CDR3 is 14 amino acids. The CDR3 nucleotides are TGTGCCAGCAGTAGGGACATGAGTGGGTACGAGCAGTACTTC. Its translation is CASSRDMSGYEQYF.

This clonotype was picked up many times. This sequence joins TRBV28 and TRBJ2-7; the D is unclear. V lost 7 bases, J lost 7 bases, and 11 bases lay in between. This CDR3 spans 11 amino acids. In germline, CDR1 is MDHEN, CDR2 SYDVKM. Here the CDR3 DNA reads TGTGCCAGCAAAGGGCCTCGAGAGCAGTACTTC. Protein product: CASKGPREQYF.

The chain recombines TRBV10-3 with TRBJ2-5; 10 positions agree with TRBD2. The CDR3 consists of 14 residues. With 8 bases clipped from V and 2 bases from J, the junction kept 5 bases outside the gene matches. Germline V CDR1 and CDR2: ENHRY, SYGVKD. The CDR3 sequence is CAIGRAGGQETQYF. Written as DNA, the CDR3 is TGTGCCATCGGTAGAGCGGGGGGGCAAGAGACCCAGTACTTC.